Listed here are 14 T cell receptor beta chains from one sample, sequenced in a study of OX40 agonist ivuxolimab in advanced cancers. Clones were sequenced by immunoSEQ multiplex PCR, and TCRdb holds only the in-frame ones, with some missing. Of about 52,000 clones listed, approximately 87% were seen once; the top ten hold 6.7%. The sample was CD4+ or CD8+ T cells sorted from blood, taken in a trial of the OX40 agonist ivuxolimab. All receptors come from an adult with an advanced solid tumor such as melanoma, head and neck, liver or kidney cancer.

The gene calls are TRBV6-1 and TRBJ1-6, with a tentative D call TRBD1 (6 bases). The CDR3 totals 15 residues. With 7 bases removed from V and 2 bases from J, the gap between germline ends came to 12 bases. The germline V gene encodes CDR1 MNHNS and CDR2 SASEGT. CDR3 loop: CASKGQGPYNSPLHF. Here the CDR3 DNA reads TGTGCCAGCAAAGGTCAGGGGCCCTATAATTCACCCCTCCACTTT.

To note about this clone: This sample also contains other DNA sequences that code for the same CDR3. V is TRBV6-5 and J is TRBJ1-1; TRBD1 matches 8 bases. With V trimmed by 0 bases and J by 5 bases, 2 bases remained unmatched. CDR1 MNHEY and CDR2 SVGAGI come from the germline V gene. The CDR3 totals 14 residues. The CDR3 region is CASSYSTGETEAFF. The CDR3 bases are TGTGCCAGCAGTTACTCGACAGGGGAGACTGAAGCTTTCTTT.

This clone occurred a few times. This chain uses TRBV7-3 with TRBJ1-1; TRBD1 is a possible D gene (5 bases). From germline, CDR1 is SGHTA and CDR2 FQGTGA. Trimming pared 5 bases from V and 2 bases from J, leaving 15 bases between. The CDR3 loop spans 15 amino acids. CDR3 sequence: CASSPVSGLNTEAFF. CDR3 DNA: TGTGCCAGCAGCCCTGTATCAGGGCTAAACACTGAAGCTTTCTTT. The entire variable domain, with the rest obtained from reference TRBV7-3 and TRBJ1-1, is as follows: GAGVSQTPSNKVTEKGKYVELRCDPISGHTALYWYRQSLGQGPEFLIYFQGTGAADDSGLPNDRFFAVRPEGSVSTLKIQRTERGDSAVYLCASSPVSGLNTEAFFGQGTRLTVV.

The rearrangement uses TRBV5-6 and TRBJ2-2; no reliable D call. Trimming took 3 bases from V and 0 from J, leaving 3 bases between them. This CDR3 is 13 amino acids long. Germline V gives CDR1 SGHDT, CDR2 YYEEEE. The CDR3 region is CASSSSNTGELFF. The CDR3 bases are TGTGCCAGCAGCTCCTCGAACACCGGGGAGCTGTTTTTT. The variable domain in full, completed from reference TRBV5-6 and TRBJ2-2, reads DAGVTQSPTHLIKTRGQQVTLRCSPKSGHDTVSWYQQALGQGPQFIFQYYEEEERQRGNFPDRFSGHQFPNYSSELNVNALLLGDSALYLCASSSSNTGELFFGEGSRLTVL.

As for this clone: Other DNA sequences in the same sample also yield this CDR3. The CDR3 reads CAISDYSLGGRGETQYF. CDR3 sequence (DNA): TGTGCCATCAGTGACTACTCCTTAGGGGGTCGGGGGGAGACCCAGTACTTC. The V and J genes are TRBV10-3 and TRBJ2-5; possibly TRBD1 or TRBD2 for D (6 bases each). The CDR3 is 17 amino acids. CDR1 is ENHRY and CDR2 is SYGVKD in the germline V gene. The V end was cut by 3 bases, the J end by 5 bases, with 22 bases between.

This chain uses TRBV6-5 with TRBJ1-6; maybe TRBD1 (5 bases). This CDR3 has 16 amino acids. The germline V gene has CDR1 MNHEY and CDR2 SVGAGI. V lost 6 bases and J lost 5, with 17 bases in between. CDR3 in DNA: TGTGCCAGCAGATACGATGGGACGGGGAATAATTCACCCCTCCACTTT. This gives the protein CASRYDGTGNNSPLHF.

The J gene is TRBJ2-3, the V gene TRBV10-3; TRBD2 is a possible D gene (5 bases). Germline V gene data show CDR1 as ENHRY and CDR2 as SYGVKD. The CDR3 runs 14 residues. Trimming shortened V by 6 bases and J by 5 bases, and 15 bases separated the two germline ends. The CDR3 loop reads CAIRDSPAVDTQYF. CDR3 DNA: TGTGCCATCAGAGATAGCCCAGCGGTAGATACGCAGTATTTT.

This clone appeared once. This sequence joins TRBV19 and TRBJ1-4, with TRBD1 identical over 7 bases. Germline CDR1 and CDR2: LNHDA and SQIVND (reference sequence). The trim removed 4 bases at V and 7 bases at J, leaving 9 bases unmatched. The CDR3 totals 15 residues. DNA for the CDR3: TGTGCCAGTAGTACCGACAGGGTGGGGAGTGAAAAACTGTTTTTT. It encodes CASSTDRVGSEKLFF.

The chain joins TRBV18 to TRBJ2-7, with D unclear. Germline V gives CDR1 KGHSH, CDR2 LQKENI. This CDR3 has 12 residues. V shed 6 bases and J shed 2 bases, with 8 bases lying between them. The DNA for the CDR3 is TGTGCCAGCTCCGATACGCCCTACGAGCAGTACTTC. Translation: CASSDTPYEQYF.

The genes are TRBV7-9 and TRBJ1-4; possibly TRBD1 for D (5 bases). V lost 1 base and J 8 bases, leaving 11 bases between the germline ends. Germline-derived CDR1 and CDR2 are SEHNR and FQNEAQ (reference sequence). This CDR3 has 14 residues. The DNA of the CDR3 is TGTGCCAGCAGCTTAGGACAGTCACTCGAAAAACTGTTTTTT. As protein: CASSLGQSLEKLFF.

The chain combines TRBV2 with TRBJ2-1, with a possible D match to TRBD2 (6 bases). V was shortened by 1 base and J by 11 bases, with 12 bases between the two germline ends. The CDR3 runs to 13 residues. CDR1 is SNHLY and CDR2 is FYNNEI in the germline V gene. The CDR3 reads CASSEDLGGKQFF. The CDR3, as DNA: TGTGCCAGCAGTGAAGATTTGGGCGGGAAGCAGTTCTTC.

The rearrangement links TRBV4-1 to TRBJ1-3; unclear D gene. This CDR3 contains 17 residues. CDR1 is MGHRA, CDR2 YSYEKL, per germline. V was shortened by 2 bases and J by 0 bases, with 14 bases between the two germline ends. In DNA form, the CDR3 reads TGCGCCAGCAGCCAATCGGATATGGGGTTCTCTGGAAACACCATATATTTT. This gives the protein CASSQSDMGFSGNTIYF.

The rearrangement uses TRBV18 and TRBJ2-5, with 9 nucleotides matching TRBD1. CDR3 size: 15 residues. CDR1 and CDR2 (germline): KGHSH, LQKENI. V lost 5 bases, J lost 2 bases, and 6 bases stayed unmatched. In DNA form, the CDR3 reads TGTGCCAGCTCAGACGGACAGGGGTGGCAAGAGACCCAGTACTTC. It is translated as CASSDGQGWQETQYF.

This sequence joins TRBV7-9 and TRBJ1-2, with 7 bases fitting TRBD1. CDR3 size: 14 residues. Germline V lookup: CDR1 SEHNR, CDR2 FQNEAQ (reference sequence). V was pared by 7 bases and J by 5 bases, with 10 bases of the junction left unmatched. The CDR3 loop reads CASTKPGQLYGYTF. As DNA, the CDR3 is TGTGCCAGCACCAAACCGGGACAGCTATATGGCTACACCTTC.